This T cell receptor beta chain stems from a study of OX40 agonist ivuxolimab in advanced cancers. Across the study: Given to patients was ivuxolimab, an agonistic anti-OX40 (CD134) antibody. Patients were roughly 81% male with ages about 23 to 79, mean about 60. Having had anti-PD-1, anti-PD-L1 or anti-CTLA-4 therapy before was allowed, and about 42% had some.

Drawing of blood for sampling happened at baseline, at cycle 4 day 1, and at cycle 7 day 1. Profiled with immunoSEQ multiplex PCR; TCRdb holds only in-frame clones, not every one. The profile shows tens of thousands of clones, 65% to 85% of them singletons. This clone was found once. Trimming removed 6 bases at V and 2 bases at J, with 12 bases between. Looked up from germline, CDR1 is SGHTA and CDR2 is FQGNSA. The CDR3 spans 14 residues. The chain joins TRBV7-2 to TRBJ2-3, with D perhaps matching TRBD2 (5 bases). Sequenced here: CD4+ or CD8+ T cells sorted from blood, sampled in a trial of the OX40 agonist ivuxolimab. This receptor was obtained from an adult with an advanced solid tumor such as melanoma, head and neck, liver or kidney cancer. CDR3 DNA sequence: TGTGCCAGCAGTCCAGGACTCGCCACAGATACGCAGTATTTT. It translates to CASSPGLATDTQYF.